Listed here are 9 T cell receptor beta chains from one sample, sequenced in a study of blood T cell repertoires in COVID-19. Profiling relied on immunoSEQ multiplex PCR, and the TCRdb table lists in-frame clones only, not all of them. The table has about 310,000 clones, around 91% seen once. The sequencing sample was made of PBMCs or T cells enriched from blood (not recorded which). Receptors were obtained from a woman in her thirties or forties who had recovered from COVID-19.

V is TRBV7-3 and J is TRBJ2-7; D is undetermined. CDR1 and CDR2 from the germline V gene are SGHTA and FQGTGA. Trimming shortened V by 3 bases and J by 0 bases, and 6 bases separated the two germline ends. This CDR3 is 13 amino acids long. The CDR3 region has the DNA TGTGCCAGCAGCTTGGGCGTCTCCTACGAGCAGTACTTC. Translation: CASSLGVSYEQYF. The whole variable domain, remainder taken from reference TRBV7-3 and TRBJ2-7, is GAGVSQTPSNKVTEKGKYVELRCDPISGHTALYWYRQSLGQGPEFLIYFQGTGAADDSGLPNDRFFAVRPEGSVSTLKIQRTERGDSAVYLCASSLGVSYEQYFGPGTRLTVT.

The rearrangement uses TRBV7-9 and TRBJ2-7; D ambiguous. The CDR3 loop spans 14 amino acids. V dropped 1 base and J dropped 3 bases, with 10 bases sitting between them. Germline values: CDR1 SEHNR, CDR2 FQNEAQ (reference sequence). The CDR3 sequence: CASSLDGFNYEQYF. The CDR3 region has the DNA TGTGCCAGCAGCTTAGACGGGTTCAACTACGAGCAGTACTTC.

V and J are TRBV7-2 and TRBJ1-3, with 8 nucleotides matching TRBD1. The ends lost 1 base at V and 0 bases at J; junction bases unmatched: 2. Germline assignment: CDR1 SGHTA and CDR2 FQGNSA. This CDR3 has 16 amino acids. CDR3 amino acids: CASSLEGTGSGNTIYF. CDR3 DNA: TGTGCCAGCAGCTTAGAAGGGACAGGCTCTGGAAACACCATATATTTT.

The chain combines TRBV29-1 with TRBJ2-1, with D maybe TRBD2 (6 bases). The V end lost 4 bases, the J end lost 3 bases, and 13 bases lay between the germline ends. From germline, CDR1 is SQVTM and CDR2 ANQGSEA. The CDR3 extends over 14 amino acids. CDR3 region: CSVGGELSYNEQFF. DNA for the CDR3: TGCAGCGTTGGGGGGGAGTTAAGCTACAATGAGCAGTTCTTC.

This chain links TRBV5-5 with TRBJ1-2; D is undetermined. V shed 5 bases and J shed 4 bases, with 12 bases lying between them. The CDR3 length is 13 residues. The V gene's germline CDR1 is SGHKS and CDR2 YYEKEE (reference sequence). CDR3 DNA: TGTGCCAGCAGTGGTCAGAATCTCTATGGCTACACCTTC. Translated: CASSGQNLYGYTF.

This sequence joins TRBV10-3 and TRBJ2-5; 11 positions agree with TRBD2. CDR1 is ENHRY and CDR2 is SYGVKD in the germline V gene. Losses at the gene ends were 5 bases for V and 0 bases for J; bases not matched to a gene: 5. CDR3 length: 16 amino acids. This CDR3 is CAISKTSGAYQETQYF. For the CDR3, the DNA is TGTGCCATCAGTAAGACTAGCGGGGCGTACCAAGAGACCCAGTACTTC.

This CDR3 is CASSQGGRGTEAFF. The DNA for the CDR3 is TGTGCCAGCAGCCAAGGGGGCCGGGGGACTGAAGCTTTCTTT. V is TRBV3-1 (or the pseudogene TRBV3-2) and J is TRBJ1-1; D perhaps matches TRBD1 (5 bases). The V and J ends lost 1 base and 5 bases respectively, with 11 bases between them. Germline V lookup: CDR1 LGHDT, CDR2 YNNKEL (reference sequence). The CDR3 sequence is 14 residues long.

The chain joins TRBV10-1 to TRBJ1-5; the match to TRBD1 covers 7 bases. The CDR3 sequence is 15 residues long. The germline CDR1 and CDR2 sequences are WNHNN and SYGVQD (reference sequence). The V segment lost 7 bases and the J segment 3 bases; nucleotides outside the gene matches: 9. The CDR3: CASKTGRGDNQPQHF. The CDR3 bases are TGCGCCAGCAAAACGGGCAGGGGGGACAATCAGCCCCAGCATTTT.

This chain connects TRBV29-1 to TRBJ1-2; D is unresolved. The CDR3 spans 14 residues. Trimming left V 1 base short and J 2 bases short, with 11 bases between. Germline V gene sequence: CDR1 SQVTM, CDR2 ANQGSEA. CDR3: CSVEVRRSNYGYTF. CDR3 in DNA: TGCAGCGTTGAAGTGAGGAGATCCAACTATGGCTACACCTTC. The full variable domain, with the rest looked up from reference TRBV29-1 and TRBJ1-2, is SAVISQKPSRDICQRGTSLTIQCQVDSQVTMMFWYRQQPGQSLTLIATANQGSEATYESGFVIDKFPISRPNLTFSTLTVSNMSPEDSSIYLCSVEVRRSNYGYTFGSGTRLTVV.